This passage covers 30 T cell receptor beta chains from one sample sequenced in a study of regulatory T cells in long-lasting Graves disease (dated by TCRdb to the early 2020s). Receptor amplification or capture employed multiplex PCR. The sequencing machine was an Illumina HiSeq 4000. TCR beta libraries were built with iRepertoire HTBI primers and Arm-PCR amplification of CDR3 regions. TCRdb reprocessed the public reads (quality trimming at Q25 with fastp, clone calling with MiXCR) and kept in-frame beta chains. Each record represents a unique CDR3 protein, reported with the most common genes and DNA among its rows. Present in this sample are 200,000 to 250,000 distinct CDR3 sequences, roughly 19% of which were seen just once. Approximately 12% of the sample is held by the ten biggest clonotypes. Sample time point, as interpreted from the label and publication: newly diagnosed GD, antithyroid drugs for less than 3 months. For both TCR sequencing and RNA sequencing, RNA was extracted from PBMCs in TRIzol.

The same data also went into a second study, on T cells in Graves' hyperthyroidism and ophthalmopathy.

The specimen comprised peripheral blood mononuclear cells (PBMCs), sampled at new diagnosis, from a patient treated with antithyroid drugs. The receptors here all came from a woman in her 30s with Graves disease. Donor details come from another sample of the same person, matched by shared clones.

The sample holds a few counts of this clonotype. The chain joins TRBV19 to TRBJ1-4; 9 bases are a match to TRBD1. Germline values: CDR1 LNHDA, CDR2 SQIVND (reference sequence). The CDR3 loop spans 14 amino acids. Losses at the gene ends were 6 bases for V and 7 bases for J; bases not matched to a gene: 6. CDR3 region: CASSFSGQGEKLFF. CDR3 DNA: TGTGCCAGTAGCTTTTCGGGACAGGGTGAAAAACTGTTTTTT.

This clonotype has more than one count but fewer than ten. The chain is built from TRBV6-1 and TRBJ2-5; 15 bases are a match to TRBD2. The CDR3 covers 15 residues. The germline CDR1 and CDR2 sequences are MNHNS and SASEGT. V lost 9 bases to trimming and J lost 5 bases; unmatched junction nucleotides: 7. The CDR3 region has the DNA TGTGCCAGTTGGACTAGCGGGGGGGCCAAGGAGACCCAGTACTTC. It encodes CASWTSGGAKETQYF.

This clonotype was observed a few times. The chain uses TRBV7-8 and TRBJ1-5; 8 nucleotides line up with TRBD1. Losses at the gene ends were 1 base for V and 3 bases for J; bases not matched to a gene: 5. The germline V gene encodes CDR1 SGHVS and CDR2 FQNEAQ. The length of the CDR3 is 16 residues. CDR3: CASSLEQGVINQPQHF. CDR3 nucleotide sequence: TGTGCCAGCAGCTTAGAACAGGGGGTAATCAATCAGCCCCAGCATTTT.

Note on this clonotype: A far larger clone is one base from this, pointing to a likely read error. This sequence joins TRBV2 and TRBJ2-7, with 8 bases identical to TRBD1. J gave up 2 bases and V 6 bases, and 9 bases lay outside the gene matches. CDR3 size: 15 residues. CDR1 is SNHLY, CDR2 FYNNEI, per germline. CDR3 region: CASRPDRGYPYEQYF. The CDR3 DNA reads TGTGCCAGCAGACCAGACAGGGGTTATCCCTACGAGCAGTACTTC.

Ten or more counts support this clonotype. The chain employs TRBV2 and TRBJ1-2; 9 bases are a match to TRBD1. This CDR3 region has 14 residues. Trimming cost V 7 bases and J 4 bases; bases outside gene matches: 7. Germline loops: CDR1 SNHLY, CDR2 FYNNEI. The CDR3 coding sequence is TGTGCCAGCACCTACCGGGACAGGGCCTATGGCTACACCTTC. Its translation: CASTYRDRAYGYTF.

Regarding this clonotype: It may be a read error: a sequence one base away is much more abundant. The chain uses TRBV7-2 and TRBJ1-2; no clear D. The CDR3 runs 11 residues. Looked up from germline, CDR1 is SGHTA and CDR2 is FQGNSA. The germline V and J ends were trimmed by 3 bases and 12 bases, with 11 bases remaining between them. CDR3 DNA sequence: TGTGCCAGCAGCTTCGGCGGCGGCCACACCTTC. Residues: CASSFGGGHTF.

The V gene is TRBV4-1, the J gene TRBJ2-7; 7 bases fit TRBD1. This CDR3 is built from 16 residues. V shed 2 bases and J 2 bases; nucleotides not matched to a gene: 9. CDR1 and CDR2 (germline): MGHRA, YSYEKL. The CDR3: CASSQSTGPVTYEQYF. In DNA, the CDR3 is TGCGCCAGCAGCCAATCGACAGGGCCTGTCACCTACGAGCAGTACTTC.

This clonotype has a count of ten or more. The chain joins TRBV19 to TRBJ2-3; 13 nucleotides align to TRBD2. The CDR3 has 16 amino acids. From germline, CDR1 is LNHDA and CDR2 SQIVND (reference sequence). Unmatched junction bases numbered 3, after V lost 2 bases and J lost 4 bases. Here the CDR3 reads CASSIRGTSGADTQYF. CDR3 DNA sequence: TGTGCCAGTAGTATACGGGGGACTAGCGGGGCAGATACGCAGTATTTT.

This sequence joins TRBV5-1 and TRBJ1-2, with D perhaps matching TRBD1 (6 bases). Deletions cut 5 bases from V and 4 bases from J, with 15 bases between. CDR1 is SGHRS, CDR2 YFSETQ, per germline. The CDR3 spans 14 residues. The CDR3 DNA reads TGCGCCAGCAGGGCGGCAGACAGGCCCTATGGCTACACCTTC. This codes for CASRAADRPYGYTF.

This clonotype was seen once. CDR3 DNA: TGTGCCAGCAAGGAGTTTACTAGCGGGGGGAACACCGGGGAGCTGTTTTTT. Translating it yields CASKEFTSGGNTGELFF. This chain connects TRBV2 to TRBJ2-2; 11 nucleotides line up with TRBD2. This CDR3 is 17 amino acids long. Germline CDR1 and CDR2: SNHLY and FYNNEI. Trimming took 7 bases from V and 1 from J; bases not matched to a gene: 8.

In its sample, this clonotype was seen many times. The chain links TRBV6-6 to TRBJ2-1; TRBD2 aligns across 14 bases. The CDR3 contains 16 residues. Germline CDR1 and CDR2: MNHNY and SVGAGI (reference sequence). The V segment lost 0 bases and the J segment 6 bases; nucleotides outside the gene matches: 1. The CDR3 DNA sequence: TGTGCCAGCAGTTACTCGGGACTAGCGGGGGTCAATGAGCAGTTCTTC. It is translated as CASSYSGLAGVNEQFF.

This clonotype was recorded many times. J is TRBJ1-2 and V is TRBV6-2 or TRBV6-3; 7 bases map to TRBD1. The CDR3 spans 12 residues. Germline V gene data show CDR1 as MNHEY and CDR2 as SVGEGT. V lost 7 bases to trimming and J lost 8 bases; unmatched junction nucleotides: 7. The CDR3 spells CASTLTGSGYTF. For the CDR3, the DNA is TGTGCCAGCACCTTGACAGGGTCCGGCTACACCTTC.

This chain links TRBV5-4 with TRBJ2-5; 7 bases map to TRBD2. The CDR3 totals 13 residues. Looked up from germline, CDR1 is SGHNT and CDR2 is YYREEE (reference sequence). V lost 3 bases and J lost 3; bases outside the gene matches: 2. In DNA, the CDR3 is TGTGCCAGCAGCTCGGGGGGTAAAGAGACCCAGTACTTC. Encoded protein: CASSSGGKETQYF.

This clonotype occurred many times. The chain is built from TRBV2 and TRBJ1-6; D is undetermined. CDR1 is SNHLY and CDR2 is FYNNEI in the germline V gene. V shed 3 bases and J shed 7 bases, with 7 bases lying between them. The CDR3 contains 13 residues. The chain's CDR3 is CASSDRTNSPLHF. For the CDR3, the DNA is TGTGCCAGCAGTGACAGGACCAATTCACCCCTCCACTTT.

The CDR3 nucleotides read TGCAGTGCTAGAGCAAAAAATAGACAGGGGGTTACCTATGGCTACACCTTC. Translated, it gives CSARAKNRQGVTYGYTF. V gene TRBV20-1 combines with J gene TRBJ1-2; the match to TRBD1 covers 9 bases. CDR1 DFQATT and CDR2 SNEGSKA come from the germline V gene (reference sequence). V lost 1 base, J lost 4 bases, and 13 bases stayed unmatched. The CDR3 loop spans 17 amino acids.

This clonotype was seen a few times. This chain links TRBV5-1 with TRBJ1-4, with D unclear. The CDR3 spans 14 residues. The V end lost 0 bases, the J end lost 1 base, and 4 bases lay between the germline ends. Germline assignment: CDR1 SGHRS and CDR2 YFSETQ. Here the CDR3 reads CASSLGGTNEKLFF. The CDR3 DNA follows: TGCGCCAGCAGCTTGGGGGGAACTAATGAAAAACTGTTTTTT.

This clonotype was found a few times. The chain couples TRBV13 to TRBJ2-4, with a possible D match to TRBD2 (8 bases). The length of the CDR3 is 15 residues. V lost 3 bases to trimming and J lost 7 bases, with 16 bases between them. Per germline, CDR1 PRHDT and CDR2 FYEKMQ (reference sequence). The CDR3 loop is CASSLGTGGGNIQYF. The CDR3 DNA is TGTGCCAGCAGCTTGGGGACGGGAGGGGGCAACATTCAGTACTTC.

This clonotype was observed at least ten times. The chain recombines TRBV6-1 with TRBJ1-6, with TRBD1 matching over 7 bases. V shed 6 bases, J shed 5 bases, and the junction held 1 base outside the gene matches. The CDR3 sequence is 13 residues long. Germline values: CDR1 MNHNS, CDR2 SASEGT. CDR3 in amino acids: CASRDRDNSPLHF. CDR3 DNA: TGTGCCAGCAGAGACAGGGATAATTCACCCCTCCACTTT.

This clonotype was seen ten or more times. This sequence joins TRBV2 and TRBJ2-1, with unresolved D. From germline, CDR1 is SNHLY and CDR2 FYNNEI. Trimming took off 6 bases at V and 7 bases at J, with 13 bases between the two ends. The CDR3 length is 13 residues. The CDR3 loop is CASRVSGLNEQFF. The CDR3 DNA reads TGTGCCAGCAGGGTCTCCGGGCTGAATGAGCAGTTCTTC. Combining the CDR3 with reference TRBV2 and TRBJ2-1 gives the whole variable domain EPEVTQTPSHQVTQMGQEVILRCVPISNHLYFYWYRQILGQKVEFLVSFYNNEISEKSEIFDDQFSVERPDGSNFTLKIRSTKLEDSAMYFCASRVSGLNEQFFGPGTRLTVL.

This clonotype was picked up many times. This chain links TRBV19 with TRBJ2-6; weak D call: TRBD2 (6 bases). The CDR3 is made up of 17 amino acids. Germline assignment: CDR1 LNHDA and CDR2 SQIVND (reference sequence). V dropped 8 bases and J dropped 0 bases, with 17 bases sitting between them. CDR3 protein: CASGGTPLNSGANVLTF. DNA for the CDR3: TGTGCCAGTGGGGGGACTCCACTTAACTCTGGGGCCAACGTCCTGACTTTC.

Concerning this clonotype itself: Just one base apart from a much larger clone, this may be a read error. V is TRBV9 and J is TRBJ1-6; D remains unclear. The CDR3 totals 13 residues. Germline V lookup: CDR1 SGDLS, CDR2 YYNGEE. CDR3 DNA: TGTGCCAGCAGCGTAGAGGAGATTTCACCCCTCCGCTTT. Protein: CASSVEEISPLRF. The complete variable domain, with remaining parts taken from reference TRBV9 and TRBJ1-6, reads DSGVTQTPKHLITATGQRVTLRCSPRSGDLSVYWYQQSLDQGLQFLIQYYNGEERAKGNILERFSAQQFPDLHSELNLSSLELGDSALYFCASSVEEISPLRFGNGTRLTVT.

This clonotype has at least ten counts. In nucleotides, the CDR3 is TGTGCCAGCAGGGCGGCTGGTTACTCCTACAATGAGCAGTTCTTC. It is translated as CASRAAGYSYNEQFF. This sequence joins TRBV6-2 or TRBV6-3 and TRBJ2-1; unclear D gene. Trimming cost V 6 bases and J 0 bases, with 12 bases left between them. The germline gives CDR1 MNHEY, CDR2 SVGEGT. The CDR3 is 15 amino acids.

This clonotype was seen repeatedly, ten times or more. The rearrangement links TRBV3-1 to TRBJ2-5; 10 positions match TRBD2. With V trimmed by 6 bases and J by 4 bases, 8 bases remained unmatched. The CDR3 has 15 residues. CDR1 LGHDT and CDR2 YNNKEL come from the germline V gene (reference sequence). CDR3 in DNA: TGTGCCAGCAGGGGGGCTAGCGGGAGAGGAGAGACCCAGTACTTC. Amino acid sequence: CASRGASGRGETQYF.

On this clonotype: The likely explanation is a read error, given a far larger clone one base away. The chain has TRBV2 and TRBJ2-5, with TRBD2 matching 12 bases. Germline CDR1 SNHLY, CDR2 FYNNEI. This CDR3 has 14 amino acids. CDR3 sequence: CASSLAGGRGTKYF. The CDR3, as DNA: TGTGCCAGCAGCCTAGCGGGGGGGCGGGGGACCAAGTACTTC.

The chain carries TRBV30 and TRBJ2-5, with D possibly TRBD2 on 5 matching bases. The V gene lost 0 bases and the J gene lost 4 bases, with 12 bases spanning the gap. CDR1 GTSNPN and CDR2 SVGIG come from the germline V gene (reference sequence). The CDR3 has 14 amino acids. The CDR3 loop is CAWSVGSGGETQYF. The CDR3 nucleotides are TGTGCCTGGAGTGTGGGGAGTGGCGGAGAGACCCAGTACTTC.

This clonotype was found many times. The chain employs TRBV6-1 and TRBJ2-7; D unresolved. CDR3 length equals 15 residues. Germline CDR1 MNHNS, CDR2 SASEGT. Trimming pared 4 bases from V and 3 bases from J, leaving 16 bases between. The CDR3 reads CASSGADPQFYEQYF. As DNA, the CDR3 is TGTGCCAGCAGTGGCGCGGACCCTCAATTCTACGAGCAGTACTTC.

This clonotype was counted a few times. The J gene is TRBJ2-2, the V gene TRBV12-3 or TRBV12-4; D is uncertain. V gave up 7 bases and J gave up 3 bases, with 12 bases separating them. CDR3 length equals 14 residues. The CDR3 is CASTLSSDTGELFF. CDR3 in DNA: TGTGCCAGCACTCTCTCGTCGGACACCGGGGAGCTGTTTTTT.

This clonotype came up many times. V is TRBV19 and J is TRBJ2-7; D gene ambiguous. The germline V and J ends were trimmed by 1 base and 7 bases, with 14 bases remaining between them. The CDR3 is 14 amino acids. CDR1 and CDR2 from the germline V gene are LNHDA and SQIVND (reference sequence). The CDR3 sequence: CASSIGRSVGEQYF. In nucleotides, the CDR3 is TGTGCCAGTAGTATAGGCCGCAGCGTGGGGGAGCAGTACTTC.

As regards this clonotype: A much larger clone lies a single base off, so this may be a read error. The genes are TRBV7-9 and TRBJ2-7, with D maybe TRBD2 (5 bases). Germline values: CDR1 SEHNR, CDR2 FQNEAQ (reference sequence). The length of the CDR3 is 13 residues. Here the CDR3 reads CAGSVNSPEDQYF. The DNA of the CDR3 is TGTGCCGGCAGCGTAAACTCCCCGGAGGACCAGTACTTC.

The table lists this clonotype with many counts. This chain connects TRBV4-1 to TRBJ2-5; D is unresolved. The germline V gene has CDR1 MGHRA and CDR2 YSYEKL. Deletions cut 6 bases from V and 0 bases from J, with 8 bases between. The CDR3 covers 13 residues. CDR3 in amino acids: CASRPENQETQYF. The CDR3, as DNA: TGCGCCAGCAGGCCTGAAAACCAAGAGACCCAGTACTTC.